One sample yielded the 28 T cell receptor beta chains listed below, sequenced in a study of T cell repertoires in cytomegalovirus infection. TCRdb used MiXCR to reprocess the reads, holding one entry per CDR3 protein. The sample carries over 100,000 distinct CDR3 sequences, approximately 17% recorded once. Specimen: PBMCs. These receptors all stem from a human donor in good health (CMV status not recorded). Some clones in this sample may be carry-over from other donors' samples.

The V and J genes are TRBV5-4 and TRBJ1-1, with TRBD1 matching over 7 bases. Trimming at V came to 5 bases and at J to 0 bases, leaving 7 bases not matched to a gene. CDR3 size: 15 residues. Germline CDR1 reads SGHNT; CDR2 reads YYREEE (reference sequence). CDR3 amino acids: CASSQGGRVNTEAFF. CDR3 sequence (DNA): TGTGCCAGCAGTCAGGGGGGGCGGGTGAACACTGAAGCTTTCTTT. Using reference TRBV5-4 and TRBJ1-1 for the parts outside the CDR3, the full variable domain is ETGVTQSPTHLIKTRGQQVTLRCSSQSGHNTVSWYQQALGQGPQFIFQYYREEENGRGNFPPRFSGLQFPNYSSELNVNALELDDSALYLCASSQGGRVNTEAFFGQGTRLTVV.

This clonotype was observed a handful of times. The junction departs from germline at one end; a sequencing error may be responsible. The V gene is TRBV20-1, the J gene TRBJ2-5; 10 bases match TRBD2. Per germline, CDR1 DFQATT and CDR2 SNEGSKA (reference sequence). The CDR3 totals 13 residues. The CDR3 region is CSSSGGRGETQYF. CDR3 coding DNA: TGCAGTTCTAGCGGGGGCCGGGGAGAGACCCAGTACTTC.

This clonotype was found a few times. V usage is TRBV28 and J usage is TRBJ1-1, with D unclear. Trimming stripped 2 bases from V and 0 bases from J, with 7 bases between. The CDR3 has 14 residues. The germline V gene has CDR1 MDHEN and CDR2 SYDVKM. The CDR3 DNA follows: TGTGCCAGCAGTTTAGTCGTCATGAACACTGAAGCTTTCTTT. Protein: CASSLVVMNTEAFF.

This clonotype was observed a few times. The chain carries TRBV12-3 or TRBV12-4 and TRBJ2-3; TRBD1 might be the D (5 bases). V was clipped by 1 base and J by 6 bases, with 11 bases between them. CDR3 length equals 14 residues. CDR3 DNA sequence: TGTGCCAGCAGTTTAGGGCAGGGATCGGATACGCAGTATTTT. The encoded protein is CASSLGQGSDTQYF.

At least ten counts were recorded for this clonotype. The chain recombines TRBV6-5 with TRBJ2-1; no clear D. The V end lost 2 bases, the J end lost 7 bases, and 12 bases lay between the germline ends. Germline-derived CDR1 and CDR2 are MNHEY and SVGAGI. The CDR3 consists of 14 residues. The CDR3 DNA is TGTGCCAGCAGTTACCCCTCAGGCTCGAATGAGCAGTTCTTC. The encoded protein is CASSYPSGSNEQFF.

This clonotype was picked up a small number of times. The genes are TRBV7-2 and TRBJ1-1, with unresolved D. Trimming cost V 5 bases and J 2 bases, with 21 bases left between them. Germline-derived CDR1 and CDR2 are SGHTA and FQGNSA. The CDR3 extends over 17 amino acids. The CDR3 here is CASSPRWVRVGNTEAFF. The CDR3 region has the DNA TGTGCCAGCAGCCCCCGTTGGGTGAGGGTAGGAAACACTGAAGCTTTCTTT.

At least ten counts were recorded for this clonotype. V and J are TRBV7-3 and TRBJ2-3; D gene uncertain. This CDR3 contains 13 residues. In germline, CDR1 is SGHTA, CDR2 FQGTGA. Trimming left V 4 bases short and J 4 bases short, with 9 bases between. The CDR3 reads CASSSSPSDTQYF. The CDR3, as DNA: TGTGCCAGCAGCTCGTCCCCTTCAGATACGCAGTATTTT. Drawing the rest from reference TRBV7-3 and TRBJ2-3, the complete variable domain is GAGVSQTPSNKVTEKGKYVELRCDPISGHTALYWYRQSLGQGPEFLIYFQGTGAADDSGLPNDRFFAVRPEGSVSTLKIQRTERGDSAVYLCASSSSPSDTQYFGPGTRLTVL.

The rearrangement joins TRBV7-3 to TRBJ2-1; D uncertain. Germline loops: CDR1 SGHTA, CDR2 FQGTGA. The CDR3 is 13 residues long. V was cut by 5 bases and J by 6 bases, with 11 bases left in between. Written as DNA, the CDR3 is TGTGCCAGCAGCCGACCCGACGTCAATGAGCAGTTCTTC. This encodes CASSRPDVNEQFF.

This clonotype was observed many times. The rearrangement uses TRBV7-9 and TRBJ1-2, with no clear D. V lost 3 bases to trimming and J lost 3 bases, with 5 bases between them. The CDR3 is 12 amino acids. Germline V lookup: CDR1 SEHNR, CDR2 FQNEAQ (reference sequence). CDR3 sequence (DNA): TGTGCCAGCAGCTTCACAGACTATGGCTACACCTTC. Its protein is CASSFTDYGYTF. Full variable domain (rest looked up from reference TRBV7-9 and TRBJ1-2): DTGVSQNPRHKITKRGQNVTFRCDPISEHNRLYWYRQTLGQGPEFLTYFQNEAQLEKSRLLSDRFSAERPKGSFSTLEIQRTEQGDSAMYLCASSFTDYGYTFGSGTRLTVV.

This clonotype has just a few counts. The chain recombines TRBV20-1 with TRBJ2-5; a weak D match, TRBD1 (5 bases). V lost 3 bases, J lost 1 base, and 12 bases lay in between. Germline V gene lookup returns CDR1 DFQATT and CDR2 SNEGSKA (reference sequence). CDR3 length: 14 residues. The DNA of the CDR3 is TGCAGTGCTAGTAGAGTGGGGCCCCAAGAGACCCAGTACTTC. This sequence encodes CSASRVGPQETQYF.

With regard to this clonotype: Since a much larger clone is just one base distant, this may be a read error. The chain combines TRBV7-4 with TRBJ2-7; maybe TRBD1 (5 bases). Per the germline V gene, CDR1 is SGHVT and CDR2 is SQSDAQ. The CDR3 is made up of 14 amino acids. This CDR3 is CAGSLVAGSYEQYF. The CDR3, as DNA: TGTGCCGGCAGCTTAGTAGCAGGGTCCTACGAGCAGTACTTC.

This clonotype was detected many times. The CDR3 DNA reads TGCGCCAGCAGCCAAGGTCCGGGACAGGGGCGGAACACTGAAGCTTTCTTT. Translated: CASSQGPGQGRNTEAFF. J is TRBJ1-1 and V is TRBV4-1, with 10 nucleotides matching TRBD1. J was trimmed by 1 base and V by 1 base; bases with no gene match: 6. CDR1 MGHRA and CDR2 YSYEKL come from the germline V gene. The CDR3 has 17 residues.

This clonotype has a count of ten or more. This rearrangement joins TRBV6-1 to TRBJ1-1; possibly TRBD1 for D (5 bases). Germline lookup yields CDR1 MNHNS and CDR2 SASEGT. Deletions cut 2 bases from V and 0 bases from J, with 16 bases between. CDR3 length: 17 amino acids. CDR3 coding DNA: TGTGCCAGCAGTGAAAGGCAAGGGGTGCCCTTGAACACTGAAGCTTTCTTT. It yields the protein CASSERQGVPLNTEAFF.

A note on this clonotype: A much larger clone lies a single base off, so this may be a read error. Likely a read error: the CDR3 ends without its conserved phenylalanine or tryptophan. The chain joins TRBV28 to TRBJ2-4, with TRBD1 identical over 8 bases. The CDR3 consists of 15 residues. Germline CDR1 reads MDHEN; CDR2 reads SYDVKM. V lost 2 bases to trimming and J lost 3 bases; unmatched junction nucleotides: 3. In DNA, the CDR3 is TGTGCCAGCAGTTTACAGGGGGCGGTCAAAAACATTCAGTACATC. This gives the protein CASSLQGAVKNIQYI.

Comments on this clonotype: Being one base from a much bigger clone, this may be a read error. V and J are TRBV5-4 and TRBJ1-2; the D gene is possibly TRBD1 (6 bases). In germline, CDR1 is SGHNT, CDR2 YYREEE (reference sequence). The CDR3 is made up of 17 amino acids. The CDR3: CASSLPEGQGSNYCYTF. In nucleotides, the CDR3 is TGTGCCAGCAGCTTACCGGAAGGGCAGGGGAGTAACTATTGCTACACCTTC.

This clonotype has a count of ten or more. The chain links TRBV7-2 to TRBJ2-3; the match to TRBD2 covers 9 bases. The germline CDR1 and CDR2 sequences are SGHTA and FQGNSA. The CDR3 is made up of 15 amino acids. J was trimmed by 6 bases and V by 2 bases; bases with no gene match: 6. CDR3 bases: TGTGCCAGCAGCTTAAGGGCGGGGGGGCAGGATACGCAGTATTTT. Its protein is CASSLRAGGQDTQYF.

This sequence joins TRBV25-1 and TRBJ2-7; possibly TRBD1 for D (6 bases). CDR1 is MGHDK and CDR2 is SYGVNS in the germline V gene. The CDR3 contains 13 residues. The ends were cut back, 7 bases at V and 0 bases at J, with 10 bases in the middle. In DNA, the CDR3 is TGTGCCAGCATTCGAGGGGGCTCCTACGAGCAGTACTTC. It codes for CASIRGGSYEQYF.

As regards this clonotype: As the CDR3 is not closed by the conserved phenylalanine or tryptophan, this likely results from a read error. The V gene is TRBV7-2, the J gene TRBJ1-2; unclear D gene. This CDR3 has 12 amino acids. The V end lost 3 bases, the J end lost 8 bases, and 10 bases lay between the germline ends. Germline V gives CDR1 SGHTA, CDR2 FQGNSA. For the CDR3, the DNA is TGTGCCAGCAGCTTTCATGGTGAAGGCTACACCCTC. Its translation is CASSFHGEGYTL.

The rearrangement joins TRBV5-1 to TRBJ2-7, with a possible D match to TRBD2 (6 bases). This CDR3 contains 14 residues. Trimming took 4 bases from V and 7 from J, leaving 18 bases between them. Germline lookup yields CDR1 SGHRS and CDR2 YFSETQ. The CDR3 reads CASSPLAGMGEQYF. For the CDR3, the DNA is TGCGCCAGCAGCCCCCTGGCGGGGATGGGGGAGCAGTACTTC.

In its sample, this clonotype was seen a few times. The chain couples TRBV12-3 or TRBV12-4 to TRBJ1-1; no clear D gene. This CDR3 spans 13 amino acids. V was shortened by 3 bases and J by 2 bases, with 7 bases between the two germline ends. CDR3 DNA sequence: TGTGCCAGCAGTTTGCTAGATAACACTGAAGCTTTCTTT. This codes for CASSLLDNTEAFF.

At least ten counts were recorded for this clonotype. CDR3 sequence reads: CASSPYGTGKQYF. The CDR3 nucleotides are TGTGCCAGCAGCCCTTACGGGACAGGCAAGCAGTACTTC. The chain couples TRBV5-4 to TRBJ2-7; 8 bases line up with TRBD1. This CDR3 region has 13 residues. V trimming: 4 bases; J trimming: 8 bases; junction bases outside the gene matches: 8. The germline CDR1 and CDR2 sequences are SGHNT and YYREEE (reference sequence). Full variable domain (missing parts from reference TRBV5-4 and TRBJ2-7): ETGVTQSPTHLIKTRGQQVTLRCSSQSGHNTVSWYQQALGQGPQFIFQYYREEENGRGNFPPRFSGLQFPNYSSELNVNALELDDSALYLCASSPYGTGKQYFGPGTRLTVT.

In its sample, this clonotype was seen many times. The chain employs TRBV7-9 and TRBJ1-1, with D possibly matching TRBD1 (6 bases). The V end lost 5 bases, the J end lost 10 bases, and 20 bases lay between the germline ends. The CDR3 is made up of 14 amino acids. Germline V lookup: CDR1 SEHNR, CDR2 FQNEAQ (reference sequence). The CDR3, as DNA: TGTGCCAGCAGCCTCAACAGGGCTGGGAGTAGAGCTTTCTTT. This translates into CASSLNRAGSRAFF.

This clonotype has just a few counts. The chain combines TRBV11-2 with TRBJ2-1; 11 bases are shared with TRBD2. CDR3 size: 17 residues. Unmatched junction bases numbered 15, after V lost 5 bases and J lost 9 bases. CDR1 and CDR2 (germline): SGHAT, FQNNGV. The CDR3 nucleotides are TGTGCCAGCAGCCCTTCTATAGCGGGGGGGGCGGTGGGTGAGCAGTTCTTC. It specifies CASSPSIAGGAVGEQFF.

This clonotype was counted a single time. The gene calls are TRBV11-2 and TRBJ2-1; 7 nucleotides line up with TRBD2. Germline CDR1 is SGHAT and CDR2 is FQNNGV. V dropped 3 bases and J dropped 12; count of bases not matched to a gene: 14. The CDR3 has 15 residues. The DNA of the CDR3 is TGTGCCAGCAGCTTGGGCACCCTCGCGGGGGATGTGCAGTTCTTC. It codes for CASSLGTLAGDVQFF.

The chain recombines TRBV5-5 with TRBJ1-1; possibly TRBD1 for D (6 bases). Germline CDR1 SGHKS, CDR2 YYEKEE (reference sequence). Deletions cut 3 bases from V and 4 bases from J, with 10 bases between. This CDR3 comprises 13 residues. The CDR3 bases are TGTGCCAGCAGCTACAGGGCGGCCACTGAAGCTTTCTTT. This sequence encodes CASSYRAATEAFF. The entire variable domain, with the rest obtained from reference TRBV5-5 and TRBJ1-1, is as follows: DAGVTQSPTHLIKTRGQQVTLRCSPISGHKSVSWYQQVLGQGPQFIFQYYEKEERGRGNFPDRFSARQFPNYSSELNVNALLLGDSALYLCASSYRAATEAFFGQGTRLTVV.

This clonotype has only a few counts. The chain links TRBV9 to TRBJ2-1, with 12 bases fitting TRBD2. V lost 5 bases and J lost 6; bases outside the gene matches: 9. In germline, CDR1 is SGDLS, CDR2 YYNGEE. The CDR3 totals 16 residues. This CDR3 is CASSSRTSGVRNEQFF. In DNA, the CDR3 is TGTGCCAGCAGTAGTAGGACTAGCGGGGTCCGCAATGAGCAGTTCTTC.

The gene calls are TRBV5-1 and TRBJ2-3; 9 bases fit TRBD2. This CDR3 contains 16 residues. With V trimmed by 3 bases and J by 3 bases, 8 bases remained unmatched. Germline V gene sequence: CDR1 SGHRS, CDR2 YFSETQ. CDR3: CASSYQSGGSTDTQYF. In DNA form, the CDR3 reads TGCGCCAGCAGCTATCAAAGCGGGGGGAGTACAGATACGCAGTATTTT.

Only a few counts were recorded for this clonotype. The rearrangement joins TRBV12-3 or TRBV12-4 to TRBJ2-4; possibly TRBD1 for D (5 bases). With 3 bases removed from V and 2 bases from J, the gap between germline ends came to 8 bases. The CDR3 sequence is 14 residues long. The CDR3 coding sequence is TGTGCCAGCAGTTTCAGGGTAACCAAAAACATTCAGTACTTC. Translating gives CASSFRVTKNIQYF.